The 19 T cell receptor beta chains below come from one sample, sequenced in a study of T-cell reconstitution after alpha-beta-depleted transplantation in children. Using unique molecular identifiers, the investigators prepared the TCRbeta library. TCRdb recomputed calls from the PCR reads with MiXCR, one row per CDR3 protein. The table shows 6,500 to 8,000 distinct CDR3 sequences, with around 30% occurring only once. The material was peripheral blood, obtained 60 days after TCRalphabeta/CD19-depleted stem cell transplant. The origin of the receptors is a boy younger than two who had a stem cell transplant for SCID, so the T cells may come from the graft donor.

The chain joins TRBV6-5 to TRBJ1-5, with D perhaps TRBD1 (5 bases). The CDR3 runs 15 residues. Trimming pared 2 bases from V and 2 bases from J, leaving 10 bases between. CDR1 is MNHEY and CDR2 is SVGAGI in the germline V gene. DNA for the CDR3: TGTGCCAGCAGTTACAGAGGGACTGGCAATCAGCCCCAGCATTTT. Amino acid sequence: CASSYRGTGNQPQHF.

This clonotype appeared many times. This chain joins TRBV11-2 and TRBJ1-1; 9 bases fit TRBD1. There are 14 residues in the CDR3. V gave up 4 bases and J gave up 8 bases; unmatched junction bases: 8. CDR1 SGHAT and CDR2 FQNNGV come from the germline V gene. The CDR3 spells CASSSGQGKKEAFF. CDR3 coding DNA: TGTGCCAGCAGCTCTGGACAGGGGAAGAAAGAAGCTTTCTTT.

This clonotype was picked up many times. The V call is TRBV7-3, the J call TRBJ1-5, with a possible D match to TRBD1 (6 bases). The V end lost 5 bases, the J end lost 0 bases, and 29 bases lay between the germline ends. The germline CDR1 and CDR2 sequences are SGHTA and FQGTGA. The CDR3 runs to 21 residues. The CDR3 nucleotides read TGTGCCAGCAGCCCCCGGCATTATGGGGGCGCGTCCCATTATAGCAATCAGCCCCAGCATTTT. Its translation is CASSPRHYGGASHYSNQPQHF. Using reference TRBV7-3 and TRBJ1-5 for the parts outside the CDR3, the full variable domain is GAGVSQTPSNKVTEKGKYVELRCDPISGHTALYWYRQSLGQGPEFLIYFQGTGAADDSGLPNDRFFAVRPEGSVSTLKIQRTERGDSAVYLCASSPRHYGGASHYSNQPQHFGDGTRLSIL.

The V call is TRBV20-1, the J call TRBJ2-1; D unresolved. The CDR3 runs to 13 residues. V lost 3 bases and J 5 bases, leaving 11 bases between the germline ends. CDR1 is DFQATT, CDR2 SNEGSKA, per germline (reference sequence). CDR3 residues: CSASRGSNNEQFF. CDR3 nucleotide sequence: TGCAGTGCTAGCCGCGGATCTAACAATGAGCAGTTCTTC.

By proportion, this clonotype is medium-sized. V is TRBV15 and J is TRBJ1-2; no clear D. V was shortened by 1 base and J by 1 base, with 19 bases between the two germline ends. Germline assignment: CDR1 LNHNV and CDR2 YYDKDF (reference sequence). This CDR3 has 18 residues. This CDR3 reads CATSRVGIWGDSNYGYTF. The CDR3, as DNA: TGTGCCACCAGCAGAGTTGGGATTTGGGGTGATAGTAACTATGGCTACACCTTC.

The rearrangement uses TRBV24-1 and TRBJ2-3; TRBD2 might be the D (6 bases). There are 15 residues in the CDR3. Germline V CDR1 and CDR2: KGHDR, SFDVKD. V shed 3 bases and J shed 0 bases, with 9 bases lying between them. The CDR3 protein is CATSDERASTDTQYF. The CDR3 coding sequence is TGTGCCACCAGTGATGAGCGGGCTAGCACAGATACGCAGTATTTT.

This clonotype rates as medium-sized. This rearrangement joins TRBV27 to TRBJ2-2, with TRBD1 matching over 7 bases. The junction had 4 bases not matched to a gene; V was cut back by 6 bases and J by 0 bases. The germline gives CDR1 MNHEY, CDR2 SMNVEV (reference sequence). The CDR3 length is 15 residues. The CDR3 sequence is CASRTGDTNTGELFF. CDR3 sequence (DNA): TGTGCCAGCAGAACAGGGGATACGAACACCGGGGAGCTGTTTTTT.

This clonotype was seen more than once but under ten times. This CDR3 reads CASSLGSRETQYF. CDR3 sequence (DNA): TGCGCCAGCAGCTTGGGGTCACGAGAGACCCAGTACTTC. This chain uses TRBV5-1 with TRBJ2-5; no firm D call. The CDR3 is 13 residues long. The V end lost 0 bases, the J end lost 4 bases, and 7 bases lay between the germline ends. The V gene's germline CDR1 is SGHRS and CDR2 YFSETQ. Supplemented by reference TRBV5-1 and TRBJ2-5, the full variable domain reads KAGVTQTPRYLIKTRGQQVTLSCSPISGHRSVSWYQQTPGQGLQFLFEYFSETQRNKGNFPGRFSGRQFSNSRSEMNVSTLELGDSALYLCASSLGSRETQYFGPGTRLLVL.

Sample share makes this clonotype medium-sized (0.01 to 0.1%). V gene TRBV20-1 combines with J gene TRBJ2-4; D call uncertain. There are 13 residues in the CDR3. The V end lost 4 bases, the J end lost 0 bases, and 7 bases lay between the germline ends. The V gene's germline CDR1 is DFQATT and CDR2 SNEGSKA (reference sequence). The CDR3 spells CSAIILAKNIQYF. The DNA for the CDR3 is TGCAGTGCTATCATCCTAGCCAAAAACATTCAGTACTTC.

This chain uses TRBV7-6 with TRBJ2-3, with 7 bases lining up with TRBD1. V shed 3 bases and J 8 bases; nucleotides not matched to a gene: 2. CDR3 length: 12 residues. CDR1 and CDR2 from the germline V gene are SGHVS and FNYEAQ. CDR3 loop: CASSFAGGTQYF. The DNA for the CDR3 is TGTGCCAGCAGCTTCGCAGGGGGTACGCAGTATTTT.

The genes are TRBV13 and TRBJ2-1; 7 positions agree with TRBD2. Trimming cost V 3 bases and J 0 bases; bases outside gene matches: 5. This CDR3 spans 16 amino acids. The germline V gene encodes CDR1 PRHDT and CDR2 FYEKMQ (reference sequence). The CDR3 is CASSFLAVSSYNEQFF. The CDR3 nucleotides are TGTGCCAGCAGCTTCCTAGCGGTAAGCTCCTACAATGAGCAGTTCTTC.

This clonotype is medium-sized by share. The rearrangement links TRBV2 to TRBJ2-5; 7 positions match TRBD1. From germline, CDR1 is SNHLY and CDR2 FYNNEI. There are 14 residues in the CDR3. The trim removed 4 bases at V and 1 base at J, leaving 3 bases unmatched. This CDR3 is CASSVDRVQETQYF. The CDR3 nucleotides read TGTGCCAGCAGTGTCGACAGGGTCCAAGAGACCCAGTACTTC.

The CDR3 sequence is CASSLTWKNTEAFF. Here the CDR3 DNA reads TGTGCCAGCAGTTTGACGTGGAAGAACACTGAAGCTTTCTTT. The chain joins TRBV6-5 to TRBJ1-1; D remains unclear. Trimming removed 4 bases from V and 1 base from J, with 10 bases in between. This CDR3 contains 14 residues. The germline V gene encodes CDR1 MNHEY and CDR2 SVGAGI.

This clonotype appeared a few times. V gene TRBV29-1 combines with J gene TRBJ2-1; TRBD2 matches 7 bases. J was trimmed by 7 bases and V by 4 bases; bases with no gene match: 13. CDR1 and CDR2 (germline): SQVTM, ANQGSEA. The CDR3 is made up of 15 amino acids. As DNA, the CDR3 is TGCAGCGTTGTAGGGCGGGAGAGGAACTTGAATGAGCAGTTCTTC. It codes for CSVVGRERNLNEQFF.

This clonotype was observed a handful of times. V is TRBV4-1 and J is TRBJ1-3; D uncertain. Looked up from germline, CDR1 is MGHRA and CDR2 is YSYEKL. V shed 3 bases and J shed 0 bases, with 9 bases lying between them. The CDR3 is made up of 15 amino acids. The CDR3 nucleotides read TGCGCCAGCAGCCATCCACAGAGCTCTGGAAACACCATATATTTT. Translating gives CASSHPQSSGNTIYF.

The chain is built from TRBV19 and TRBJ2-3; 8 bases align to TRBD2. J was trimmed by 2 bases and V by 7 bases; bases with no gene match: 11. Germline V lookup: CDR1 LNHDA, CDR2 SQIVND (reference sequence). The CDR3 runs to 16 residues. CDR3 DNA sequence: TGTGCCAGTAAAAGGGTCCGGACTAGCTCCACAGATACGCAGTATTTT. It yields the protein CASKRVRTSSTDTQYF.

This clonotype was seen ten or more times. The chain carries TRBV18 and TRBJ2-3; possible D gene TRBD1, 5 bases. Deletions cut 1 base from V and 2 bases from J, with 7 bases between. Germline CDR1 is KGHSH and CDR2 is LQKENI. The CDR3 has 14 amino acids. The CDR3 protein is CASSPLQATDTQYF. The DNA of the CDR3 is TGTGCCAGCTCACCACTACAGGCCACAGATACGCAGTATTTT.

The gene calls are TRBV3-1 and TRBJ2-3; the D gene is possibly TRBD1 (7 bases). The V end lost 0 bases, the J end lost 12 bases, and 19 bases lay between the germline ends. The CDR3 totals 15 residues. Germline V gene data show CDR1 as LGHDT and CDR2 as YNNKEL (reference sequence). The CDR3 coding sequence is TGTGCCAGCAGCCAAGACGCAGGGGGGTGGAACATTCAGTATTTT. This sequence encodes CASSQDAGGWNIQYF.

This clonotype is medium-sized within its sample. V is TRBV21-1 and J is TRBJ2-7; the table's D gene call, TRBD1, was not cross checked with the DNA. TRBV21-1 is flagged as a pseudogene. There are 14 residues in the CDR3. CDR3 DNA: TGTGCCAGCTCCGGTGGCAGGGCCTCCTACGAGCAGTACTTC. Its translation is CASSGGRASYEQYF.